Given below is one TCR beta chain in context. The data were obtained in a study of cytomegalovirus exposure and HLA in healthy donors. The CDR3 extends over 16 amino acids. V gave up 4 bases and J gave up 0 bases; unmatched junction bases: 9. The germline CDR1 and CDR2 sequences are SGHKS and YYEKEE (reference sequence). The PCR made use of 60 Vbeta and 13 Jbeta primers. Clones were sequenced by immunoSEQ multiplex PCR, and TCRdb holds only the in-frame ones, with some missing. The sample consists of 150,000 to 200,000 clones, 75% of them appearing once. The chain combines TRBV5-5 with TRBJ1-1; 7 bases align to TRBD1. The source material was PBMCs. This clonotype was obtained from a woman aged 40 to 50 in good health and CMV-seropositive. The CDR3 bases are TGTGCCAGCAGCATCGGACAGGTGGCTGTGAACACTGAAGCTTTCTTT. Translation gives CASSIGQVAVNTEAFF.